The TCR beta chain under discussion was sequenced for a study of human thymus T cells (TCRdb year 2020). About the full investigation: The study described the TCR alpha and beta repertoires in about eight infant thymus samples and a few matching peripheral blood samples. Donor ages ranged from about 6 to 244 days, and the cohort comprised roughly 6 male and a couple of female infants. Paper-wide results and their limitations: Both the thymic and the peripheral blood repertoires appeared to show biased V and J gene segment usage. On average, about 730,000 unique TCRB clonotypes were obtained from thymus samples, compared with approximately 80,000 from blood samples.

Points on this clone: There is no known antigen for this receptor. No much larger clone is present one base from it, and per-base qualities are unavailable.

The immunoSEQ multiplex PCR assay was used to amplify the TCRB and TCRAD loci from a standardized quantity of quality-controlled genomic DNA. The V(D)J region was spanned by amplicons of a length sufficient to cover the CDR3 and to identify V and J genes. Through the commercial immunoSEQ service, the amplicons were sequenced on an Illumina platform. The authors' analysis ran thus. Primer bias and sequencing errors were corrected using previously described methods, and TCRAD and TCRB definitions followed the IMGT database. The repertoires were analysed using immunoSEQ Analyzer 3.0 and VDJTools for basic statistics, V/J segment usage, diversity estimates, rarefaction and pairwise overlap. Diversity was estimated using the Chao1, ChaoE, Efron-Thisted, Shannon and inverse Simpson indices, and was also estimated on datasets down-sampled to the size of the smallest sample. Repertoire overlap was determined by strict matching of CDR3 nucleotide sequence, V gene and J gene, and Jaccard-based multidimensional scaling clustering was applied. TCRdb limited this immuneACCESS table to in-frame rearrangements with V and J called. A share of clones is missing; checked studies link under half to unresolved V genes, and the rest is unexplained. D and trimming were read from the DNA, whereas the V and J calls and clone size are those reported in that table. The sample yields some 50,000 clones; 85% to 95% were counted once. Under 0.2% of the sample is taken by the ten largest.

V is cut by 3 bases and J by 2 bases, and the space between the germline ends is 19 bases. The CDR3, from cysteine to phenylalanine, totals 17 residues. Left in the record is the CDR3 DNA by itself, 51 bases read in frame from the first base. The germline V gene (reference sequence) provides CDR1 LNHNV and CDR2 YYDKDF. The donors were immunologically healthy infants in Finland who had open corrective cardiac surgery for congenital heart defects. From four of the eight donors, a small aliquot of about 0.45-1 mL peripheral blood was collected during surgery. Genomic DNA from blood samples was extracted from all available leukocytes rather than from a fixed cell number. ACK lysis buffer was used to remove erythrocytes from the blood, and the remaining leukocytes were kept as pellets at -70 degrees C. A QIAsymphony instrument was used to extract genomic DNA from frozen cell pellets.

Sequenced input: blood. The receptor was derived from a girl under three years old with a congenital heart defect but otherwise immunologically healthy. This chain joins TRBV15 to TRBJ1-2; confidence is insufficient to name the D gene. The CDR3 is CATSSRHPDLVNYGYTF. The nucleotide sequence is given as TGTGCCACCAGCAGCCGCCATCCCGATTTAGTCAACTATGGCTACACCTTC.